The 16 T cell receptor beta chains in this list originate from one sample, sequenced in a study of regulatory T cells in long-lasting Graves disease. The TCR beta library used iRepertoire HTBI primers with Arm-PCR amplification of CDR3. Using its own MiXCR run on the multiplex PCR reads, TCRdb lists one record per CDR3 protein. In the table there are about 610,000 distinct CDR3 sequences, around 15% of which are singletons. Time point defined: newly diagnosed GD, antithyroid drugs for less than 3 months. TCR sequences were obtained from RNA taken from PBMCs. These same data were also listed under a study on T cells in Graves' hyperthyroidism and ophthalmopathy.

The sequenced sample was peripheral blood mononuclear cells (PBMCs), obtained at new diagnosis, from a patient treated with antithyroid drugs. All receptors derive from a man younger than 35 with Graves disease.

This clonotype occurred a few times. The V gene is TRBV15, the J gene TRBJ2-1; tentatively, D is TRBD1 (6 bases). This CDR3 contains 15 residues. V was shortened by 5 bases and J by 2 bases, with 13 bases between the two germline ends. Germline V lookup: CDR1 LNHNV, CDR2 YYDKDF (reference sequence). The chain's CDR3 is CATSRARTAYNEQFF. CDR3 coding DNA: TGTGCCACCAGCCGTGCGAGGACAGCCTACAATGAGCAGTTCTTC.

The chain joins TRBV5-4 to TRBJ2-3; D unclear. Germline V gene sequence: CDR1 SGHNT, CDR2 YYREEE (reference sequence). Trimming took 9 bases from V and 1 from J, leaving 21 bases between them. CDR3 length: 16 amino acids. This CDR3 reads CATAPWAGPGTDTQYF. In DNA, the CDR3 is TGTGCCACAGCGCCTTGGGCAGGACCAGGCACAGATACGCAGTATTTT.

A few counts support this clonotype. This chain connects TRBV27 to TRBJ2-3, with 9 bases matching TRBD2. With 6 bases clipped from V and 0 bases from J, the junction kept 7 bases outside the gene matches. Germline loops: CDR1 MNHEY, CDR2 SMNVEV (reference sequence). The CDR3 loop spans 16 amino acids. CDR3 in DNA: TGTGCCAGCAGCTCTCGACTAGCGGTTAGCACAGATACGCAGTATTTT. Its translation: CASSSRLAVSTDTQYF.

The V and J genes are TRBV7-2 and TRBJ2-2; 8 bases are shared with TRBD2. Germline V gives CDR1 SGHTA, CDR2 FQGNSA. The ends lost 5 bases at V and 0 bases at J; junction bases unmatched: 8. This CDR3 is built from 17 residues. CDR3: CASSPISGDANTGELFF. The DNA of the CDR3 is TGTGCCAGCAGCCCGATTAGCGGGGACGCGAACACCGGGGAGCTGTTTTTT. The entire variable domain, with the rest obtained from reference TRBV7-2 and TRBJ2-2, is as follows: GAGVSQSPSNKVTEKGKDVELRCDPISGHTALYWYRQSLGQGLEFLIYFQGNSAPDKSGLPSDRFSAERTGGSVSTLTIQRTQQEDSAVYLCASSPISGDANTGELFFGEGSRLTVL.

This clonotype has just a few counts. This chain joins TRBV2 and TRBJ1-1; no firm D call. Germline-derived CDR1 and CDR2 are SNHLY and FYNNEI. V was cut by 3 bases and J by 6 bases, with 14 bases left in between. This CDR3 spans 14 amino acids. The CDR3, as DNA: TGTGCCAGCAGTGATCTTGGGATTGGGGCTGAAGCTTTCTTT. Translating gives CASSDLGIGAEAFF.

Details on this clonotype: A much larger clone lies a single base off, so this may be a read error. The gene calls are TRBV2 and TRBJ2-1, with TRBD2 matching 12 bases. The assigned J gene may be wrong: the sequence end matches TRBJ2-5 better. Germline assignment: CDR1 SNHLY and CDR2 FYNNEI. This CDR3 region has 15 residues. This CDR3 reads CASRLRLAGVETQYF. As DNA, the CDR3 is TGTGCCAGCAGACTTCGACTAGCGGGAGTGGAGACCCAGTACTTC.

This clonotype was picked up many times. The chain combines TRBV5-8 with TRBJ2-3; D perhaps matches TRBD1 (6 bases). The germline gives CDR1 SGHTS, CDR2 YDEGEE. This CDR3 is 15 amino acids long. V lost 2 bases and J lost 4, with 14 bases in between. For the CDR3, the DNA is TGTGCCAGCAGCTTCGGGGCAGGGGCTGCAGATACGCAGTATTTT. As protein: CASSFGAGAADTQYF.

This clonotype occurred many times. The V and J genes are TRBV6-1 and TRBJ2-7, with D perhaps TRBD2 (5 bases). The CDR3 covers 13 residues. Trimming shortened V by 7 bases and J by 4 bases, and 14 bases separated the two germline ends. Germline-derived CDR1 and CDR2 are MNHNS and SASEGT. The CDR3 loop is CASNWEGGYEQYF. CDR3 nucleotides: TGTGCCAGCAATTGGGAAGGAGGATACGAGCAGTACTTC.

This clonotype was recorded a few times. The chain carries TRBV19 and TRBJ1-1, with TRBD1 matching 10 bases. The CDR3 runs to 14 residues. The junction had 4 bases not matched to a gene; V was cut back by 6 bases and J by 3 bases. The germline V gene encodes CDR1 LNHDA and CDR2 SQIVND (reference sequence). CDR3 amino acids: CASRPTGGYTEAFF. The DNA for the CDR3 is TGTGCCAGTAGACCGACAGGGGGCTACACTGAAGCTTTCTTT. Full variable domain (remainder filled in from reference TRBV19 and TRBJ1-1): DGGITQSPKYLFRKEGQNVTLSCEQNLNHDAMYWYRQDPGQGLRLIYYSQIVNDFQKGDIAEGYSVSREKKESFPLTVTSAQKNPTAFYLCASRPTGGYTEAFFGQGTRLTVV.

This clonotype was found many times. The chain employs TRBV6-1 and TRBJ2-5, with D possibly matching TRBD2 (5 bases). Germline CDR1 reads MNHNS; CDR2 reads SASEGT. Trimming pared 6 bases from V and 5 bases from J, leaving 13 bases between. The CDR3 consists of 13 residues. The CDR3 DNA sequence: TGTGCCAGCAGGACACGGTGGAGGGAGACCCAGTACTTC. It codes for CASRTRWRETQYF.

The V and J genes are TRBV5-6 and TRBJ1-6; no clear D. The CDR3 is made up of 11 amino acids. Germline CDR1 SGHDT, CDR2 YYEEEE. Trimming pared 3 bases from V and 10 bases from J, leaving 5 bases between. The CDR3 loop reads CASSSGSPLHF. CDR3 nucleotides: TGTGCCAGCAGCTCAGGCTCACCCCTCCACTTT. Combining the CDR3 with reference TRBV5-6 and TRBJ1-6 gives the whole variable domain DAGVTQSPTHLIKTRGQQVTLRCSPKSGHDTVSWYQQALGQGPQFIFQYYEEEERQRGNFPDRFSGHQFPNYSSELNVNALLLGDSALYLCASSSGSPLHFGNGTRLTVT.

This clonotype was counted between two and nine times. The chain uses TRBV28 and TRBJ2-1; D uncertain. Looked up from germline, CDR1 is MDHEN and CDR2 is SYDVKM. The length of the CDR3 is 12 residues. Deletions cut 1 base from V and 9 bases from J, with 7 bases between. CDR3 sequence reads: CASSLSNFEQFF. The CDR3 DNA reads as TGTGCCAGCAGTTTATCCAATTTTGAGCAGTTCTTC.

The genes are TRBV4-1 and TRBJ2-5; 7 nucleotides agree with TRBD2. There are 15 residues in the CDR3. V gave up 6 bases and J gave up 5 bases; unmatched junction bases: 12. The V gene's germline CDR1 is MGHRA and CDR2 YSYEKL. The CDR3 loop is CASSLVSSGMETQYF. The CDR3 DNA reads TGCGCCAGCAGTCTGGTGTCTAGCGGCATGGAGACCCAGTACTTC.

CDR3 nucleotide sequence: TGTGCCAGCAGCTTAACCGGGGTCCTCCAAGAGACCCAGTACTTC. As protein: CASSLTGVLQETQYF. This chain connects TRBV11-2 to TRBJ2-5, with D perhaps TRBD2 (5 bases). CDR1 SGHAT and CDR2 FQNNGV come from the germline V gene. The ends were cut back, 2 bases at V and 1 base at J, with 11 bases in the middle. The CDR3 sequence is 15 residues long.

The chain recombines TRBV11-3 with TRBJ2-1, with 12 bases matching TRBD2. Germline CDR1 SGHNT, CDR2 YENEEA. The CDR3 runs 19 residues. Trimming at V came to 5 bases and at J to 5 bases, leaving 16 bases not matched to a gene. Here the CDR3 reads CASSLPDRASGRDHNEQFF. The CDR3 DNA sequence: TGTGCCAGCAGCCTACCCGACCGGGCTAGCGGGAGGGATCACAATGAGCAGTTCTTC.

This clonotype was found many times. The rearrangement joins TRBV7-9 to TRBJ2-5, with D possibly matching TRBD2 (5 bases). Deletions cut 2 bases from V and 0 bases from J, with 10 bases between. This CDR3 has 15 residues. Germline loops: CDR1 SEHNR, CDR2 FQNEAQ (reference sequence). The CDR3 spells CASSLLGANQETQYF. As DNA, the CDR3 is TGTGCCAGCAGCTTATTGGGAGCGAACCAAGAGACCCAGTACTTC.